The rows below give T cell receptor beta chains drawn from one sample of a study of T-cell memory formation after mild COVID-19. Via MiXCR, TCRdb re-called the 5' RACE reads, giving one row per CDR3 protein. The data contain fewer than 350,000 distinct CDR3 sequences, around 17% of them seen just once; the ten biggest clones take up about 23%. Sequenced: PBMCs or a T cell subset sorted from them (not recorded which). These receptors were obtained from a young man who had mild COVID-19 (a few samples of this study predate the infection). Cell type and time point are not known. CDR3s include the opening cysteine and the closing phenylalanine or tryptophan.

TRBJ1-3 | TRBV7-9 | CAGSGNTIYF
TRBJ1-1 | TRBV7-6 | CASSPGRGIMNTEAFF
TRBJ2-3 | TRBV2 | CASSGLVTTDTQYF
TRBJ2-7 | TRBV6-2/TRBV6-3 | CASNGHSPFSYEQYF
TRBJ2-2 | TRBV6-6 | CASSYWEGNTGELFF
TRBJ1-5 | TRBV7-9 | CASSPTGGASPQHF
TRBJ1-2 | TRBV12-3/TRBV12-4 | CASSFRASYGYTF
TRBJ1-3 | TRBV12-3/TRBV12-4 | CASSLGVLNTIYF
TRBJ1-5 | TRBV7-9 | CASSQLDTVNQPQHF
TRBJ1-1 | TRBV5-1 | CASSLAGTVNTEAFF
TRBJ2-7 | TRBV20-1 | CSAMNWEAAYEQYF
TRBJ2-1 | TRBV5-1 | CASSLSEGWINNEQFF
TRBJ1-6 | TRBV6-5 | CASSLGYRSPLHF
TRBJ2-5 | TRBV12-3/TRBV12-4 | CASSLTGGSGLKTQYF
TRBJ2-1 | TRBV7-2 | CASRSGTSGPKQFF
TRBJ2-1 | TRBV6-5 | CAVTRTGGYNEQFF
TRBJ2-3 | TRBV9 | CASSVAPGTGGSNTQYF
TRBJ2-2 | TRBV7-9 | CASTMTGANTGELFF
TRBJ2-7 | TRBV27 | CASRILRGAGEQYF
TRBJ2-5 | TRBV5-6 | CASSFPGTRETQYF
TRBJ2-2 | TRBV20-1 | CSAPGTYTGELFF
TRBJ2-2 | TRBV12-3/TRBV12-4 | CASSPNRLAGNTGELFF
TRBJ2-1 | TRBV20-1 | CSALDPGQTLYNEQFF
TRBJ2-3 | TRBV4-3 | CASSQDKLAGGVTDTQYF
TRBJ1-1 | TRBV2 | CASIIDRDTEAFF
TRBJ2-1 | TRBV7-2 | CASSPRGRGGFYNEQFF
TRBJ2-1 | TRBV12-3/TRBV12-4 | CASSFGRGTYNEQFF
TRBJ1-1 | TRBV28 | CASSSGGMWAEAFF
TRBJ2-5 | TRBV28 | CASSFSANRETQYF
TRBJ1-6 | TRBV7-6 | CASSLALQGKTLHF
TRBJ2-7 | TRBV2 | CASNSGRGSYEQYF
TRBJ2-5 | TRBV3-1 | CASSQVTETGQETQYF
TRBJ1-5 | TRBV11-2 | CASSLVFGGQPQHF
TRBJ2-6 | TRBV4-1 | CASRSPGGVRANVLTF
TRBJ2-7 | TRBV30 | CAWSVQVQYEQYF
TRBJ1-5 | TRBV28 | CASRPTLGRKNQPQHF
TRBJ2-1 | TRBV4-1 | CASSLWGRGGLNEQFF
TRBJ1-2 | TRBV4-2 | CASSQDRDRDYGYTF
TRBJ1-3 | TRBV20-1 | CSAREGVGNTIYF
TRBJ2-5 | TRBV4-3 | CASSQDWSGGLTETQYF